This T cell receptor beta chain was identified in a study of molecular identifiers for immune sequencing clone quantification. This clonotype was detected many times. Its target is unknown. One entry per CDR3 protein results from TCRdb running MiXCR on the PCR reads. The sample gives more than 250,000 distinct CDR3 sequences, around a fifth of which show up once; approximately 0.8% is in the top ten. V was trimmed by 4 bases and J by 0 bases, leaving 11 bases between them. Germline CDR1 SGHDN, CDR2 FVKESK. This CDR3 comprises 15 residues. Regarding the study as a whole: Same-barcode identical TCR molecules could make highly expanded clones look smaller than they are.

Investigators produced naive CD8 libraries from about 19,000 to 1,100,000 sorted cells, drawing on 10%, 30% or 50% RNA. The specimen was naive CD8+ T cells from blood, with Jurkat cell RNA spiked in. Subset: FACS-sorted CD8+CD4-CCR7+CD45RA+ naive T cells. The chain couples TRBV14 to TRBJ2-3, with D possibly TRBD1 on 6 matching bases. The clonotype was recovered from a human donor in good health. Some libraries in this study had Jurkat cell RNA spiked in. The CDR3 DNA sequence: TGTGCCAGCAGCCCCTGGACAGTTAGCACAGATACGCAGTATTTT. Translating it yields CASSPWTVSTDTQYF.